This T cell receptor (beta chain) was recovered during a study of T cell clonality in common variable immunodeficiency. Study-level results: T cell subpopulation sequencing would be needed to explain CVID clonality.

Sequencing input was equivalent genomic DNA from CVID and controls. The protocol was immunoSEQ multiplex PCR, while the TCRdb copy is restricted to in-frame clones and leaves out a portion. This sample carries 35,000 to 45,000 clones, none of them present only once. CDR1 and CDR2 (germline): SGHNT, YENEEA. The CDR3 covers 15 residues. V lost 2 bases to trimming and J lost 1 base, with 12 bases between them. At least ten counts were recorded for this clone. The antigen remains unidentified. The missing CDR3 end, 3 residues past where the read stops, is filled in from the germline J gene. The gene calls are TRBV11-3 and TRBJ2-7; maybe TRBD1 (5 bases). The origin of this receptor is a person aged 18 to 70 in good health. Sequenced sample: peripheral blood mononuclear cells. The CDR3: CASSLLGAGSYEQYF. The covered CDR3 bases are TGTGCCAGCAGCTTACTAGGGGCAGGGTCCTACGAG.